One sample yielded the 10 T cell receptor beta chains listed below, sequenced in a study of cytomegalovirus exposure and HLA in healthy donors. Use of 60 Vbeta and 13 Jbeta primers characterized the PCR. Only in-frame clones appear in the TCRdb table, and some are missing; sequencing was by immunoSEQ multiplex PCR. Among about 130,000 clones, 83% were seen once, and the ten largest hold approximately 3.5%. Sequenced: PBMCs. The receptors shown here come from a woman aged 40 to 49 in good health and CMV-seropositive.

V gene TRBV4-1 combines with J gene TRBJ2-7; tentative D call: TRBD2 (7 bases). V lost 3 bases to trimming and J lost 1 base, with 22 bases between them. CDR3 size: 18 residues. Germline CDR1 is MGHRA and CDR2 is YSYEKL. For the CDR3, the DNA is TGCGCCAGCAGCCACCCGAGGGGGGGCGGGAGAACTTCCTACGAGCAGTACTTC. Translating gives CASSHPRGGGRTSYEQYF.

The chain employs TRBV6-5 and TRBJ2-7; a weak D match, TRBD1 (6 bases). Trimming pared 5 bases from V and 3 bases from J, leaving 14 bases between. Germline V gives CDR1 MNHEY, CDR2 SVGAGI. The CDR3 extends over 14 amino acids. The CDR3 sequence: CASSEEFRGYEQYF. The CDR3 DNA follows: TGTGCCAGCAGTGAAGAATTCAGGGGCTACGAGCAGTACTTC.

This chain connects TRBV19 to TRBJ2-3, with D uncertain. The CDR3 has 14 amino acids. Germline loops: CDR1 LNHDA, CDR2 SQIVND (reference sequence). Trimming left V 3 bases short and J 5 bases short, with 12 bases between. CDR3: CASSILNTGDTQYF. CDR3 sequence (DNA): TGTGCCAGTAGTATCCTTAACACGGGAGATACGCAGTATTTT. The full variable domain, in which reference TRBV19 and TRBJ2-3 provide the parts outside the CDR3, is DGGITQSPKYLFRKEGQNVTLSCEQNLNHDAMYWYRQDPGQGLRLIYYSQIVNDFQKGDIAEGYSVSREKKESFPLTVTSAQKNPTAFYLCASSILNTGDTQYFGPGTRLTVL.

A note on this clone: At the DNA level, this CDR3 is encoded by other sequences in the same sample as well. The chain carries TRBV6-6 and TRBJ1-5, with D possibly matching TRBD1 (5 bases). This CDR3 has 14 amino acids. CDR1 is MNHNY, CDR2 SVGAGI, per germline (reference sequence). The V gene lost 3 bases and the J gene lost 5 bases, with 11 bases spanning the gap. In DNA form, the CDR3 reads TGTGCCAGCAGTTATACAGGTACGGATCAGCCCCAGCATTTT. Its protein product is CASSYTGTDQPQHF.

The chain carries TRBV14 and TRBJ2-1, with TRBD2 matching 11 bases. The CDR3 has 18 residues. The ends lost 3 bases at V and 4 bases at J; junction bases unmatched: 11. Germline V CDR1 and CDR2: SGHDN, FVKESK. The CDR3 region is CASSQNSTSGEKYNEQFF. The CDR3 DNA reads TGTGCCAGCAGCCAGAATTCGACTAGCGGGGAGAAATACAATGAGCAGTTCTTC.

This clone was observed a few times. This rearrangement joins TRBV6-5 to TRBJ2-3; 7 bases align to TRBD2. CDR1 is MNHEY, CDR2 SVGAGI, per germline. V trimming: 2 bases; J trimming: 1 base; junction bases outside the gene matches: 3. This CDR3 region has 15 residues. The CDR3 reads CASSYIAGGTDTQYF. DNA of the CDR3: TGTGCCAGCAGTTACATCGCGGGAGGCACAGATACGCAGTATTTT.

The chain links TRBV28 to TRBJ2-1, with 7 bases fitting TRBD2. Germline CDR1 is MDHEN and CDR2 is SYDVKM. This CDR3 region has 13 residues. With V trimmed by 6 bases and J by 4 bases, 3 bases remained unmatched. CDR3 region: CASRAGAYNEQFF. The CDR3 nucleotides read TGTGCCAGCAGGGCGGGAGCTTACAATGAGCAGTTCTTC.

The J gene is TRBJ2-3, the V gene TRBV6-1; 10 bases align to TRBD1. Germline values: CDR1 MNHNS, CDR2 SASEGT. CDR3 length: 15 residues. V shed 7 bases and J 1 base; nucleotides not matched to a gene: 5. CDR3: CASKGTGVGTDTQYF. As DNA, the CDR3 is TGTGCCAGCAAAGGGACAGGGGTGGGCACAGATACGCAGTATTTT.

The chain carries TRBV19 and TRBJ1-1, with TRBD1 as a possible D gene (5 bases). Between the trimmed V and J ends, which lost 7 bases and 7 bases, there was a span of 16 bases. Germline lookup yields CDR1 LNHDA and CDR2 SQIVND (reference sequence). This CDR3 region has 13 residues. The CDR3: CASTHAGGDEAFF. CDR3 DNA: TGTGCCAGTACCCACGCCGGGGGTGATGAAGCTTTCTTT. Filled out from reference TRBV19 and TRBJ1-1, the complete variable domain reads DGGITQSPKYLFRKEGQNVTLSCEQNLNHDAMYWYRQDPGQGLRLIYYSQIVNDFQKGDIAEGYSVSREKKESFPLTVTSAQKNPTAFYLCASTHAGGDEAFFGQGTRLTVV.

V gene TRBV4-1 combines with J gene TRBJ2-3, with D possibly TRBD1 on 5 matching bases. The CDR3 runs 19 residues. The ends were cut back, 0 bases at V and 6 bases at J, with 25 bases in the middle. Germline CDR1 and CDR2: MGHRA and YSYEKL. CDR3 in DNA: TGCGCCAGCAGCCAAGAGTTAATGACTCTAGGAATAGGGGCCGATACGCAGTATTTT. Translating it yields CASSQELMTLGIGADTQYF.